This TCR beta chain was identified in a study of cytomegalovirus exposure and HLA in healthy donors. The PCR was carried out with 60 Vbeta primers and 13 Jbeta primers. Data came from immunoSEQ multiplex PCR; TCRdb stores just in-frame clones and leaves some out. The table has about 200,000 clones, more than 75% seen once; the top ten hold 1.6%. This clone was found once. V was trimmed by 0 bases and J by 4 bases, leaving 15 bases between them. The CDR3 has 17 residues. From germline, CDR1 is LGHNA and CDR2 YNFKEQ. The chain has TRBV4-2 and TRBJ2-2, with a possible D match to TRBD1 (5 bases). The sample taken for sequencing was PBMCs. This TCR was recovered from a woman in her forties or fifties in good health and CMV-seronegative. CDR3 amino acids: CASSQDPPGSGTGELFF. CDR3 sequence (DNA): TGTGCCAGCAGCCAAGATCCGCCAGGGTCGGGCACCGGGGAGCTGTTTTTT.